The clone carrying this TCR beta chain was detected once. Its target is unknown. The study ran the assay at deep level. Here immunoSEQ multiplex PCR was the method, and the copy in TCRdb shows in-frame clones only, minus some. The sample shows some 1.4 million clones, over 95% of them seen only once. Germline loops: CDR1 SGDLS, CDR2 YYNGEE. V was pared by 0 bases and J by 4 bases, with 13 bases of the junction left unmatched. The CDR3 loop spans 18 amino acids. The record originates from a study of shared clonotypes between healthy human individuals. Study overall: Each donor's CD8 memory used one plate, CD8 naive two, each CD4 subset three. The study, taken as a whole, reports: Among the subsets, naive ones generally showed larger estimated richness than memory ones.

The TCR originated in a man aged 25-45 years in good health. V is TRBV9 and J is TRBJ2-1; 7 positions match TRBD2. The sequenced sample was naive CD4+ T cells sorted from blood. The subset is: CD45RA+ positively selected. CDR3 in DNA: TGTGCCAGCAGCGTAGGATGGGAAGCGGGACGAAAATACAATGAGCAGTTCTTC. It translates to CASSVGWEAGRKYNEQFF.